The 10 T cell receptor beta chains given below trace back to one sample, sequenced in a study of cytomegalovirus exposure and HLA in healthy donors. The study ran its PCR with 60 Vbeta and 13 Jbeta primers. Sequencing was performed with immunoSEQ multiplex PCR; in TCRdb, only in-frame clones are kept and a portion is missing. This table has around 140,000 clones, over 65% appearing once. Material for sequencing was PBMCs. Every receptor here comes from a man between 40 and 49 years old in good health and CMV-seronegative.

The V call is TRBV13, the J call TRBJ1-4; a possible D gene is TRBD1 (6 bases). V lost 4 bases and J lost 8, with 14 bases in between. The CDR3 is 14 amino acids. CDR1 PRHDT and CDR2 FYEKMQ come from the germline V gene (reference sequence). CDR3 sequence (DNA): TGTGCCAGCAGCTCCCGGACAGAGCCCGAAAAACTGTTTTTT. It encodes CASSSRTEPEKLFF. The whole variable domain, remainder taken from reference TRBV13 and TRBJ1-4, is AAGVIQSPRHLIKEKRETATLKCYPIPRHDTVYWYQQGPGQDPQFLISFYEKMQSDKGSIPDRFSAQQFSDYHSELNMSSLELGDSALYFCASSSRTEPEKLFFGSGTQLSVL.

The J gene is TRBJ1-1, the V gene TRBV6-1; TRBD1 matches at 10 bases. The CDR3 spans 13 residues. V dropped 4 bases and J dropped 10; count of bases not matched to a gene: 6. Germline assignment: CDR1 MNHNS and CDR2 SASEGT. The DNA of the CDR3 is TGTGCCAGCAGTGCCGGGACAGGGGACGGAGCTTTCTTT. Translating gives CASSAGTGDGAFF.

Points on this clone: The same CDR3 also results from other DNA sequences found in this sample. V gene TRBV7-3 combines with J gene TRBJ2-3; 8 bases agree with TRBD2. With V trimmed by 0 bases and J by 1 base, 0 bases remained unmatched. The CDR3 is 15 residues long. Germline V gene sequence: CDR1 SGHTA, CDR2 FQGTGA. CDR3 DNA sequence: TGTGCCAGCAGCTTAACCGGGGGGGGCACAGATACGCAGTATTTT. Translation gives CASSLTGGGTDTQYF.

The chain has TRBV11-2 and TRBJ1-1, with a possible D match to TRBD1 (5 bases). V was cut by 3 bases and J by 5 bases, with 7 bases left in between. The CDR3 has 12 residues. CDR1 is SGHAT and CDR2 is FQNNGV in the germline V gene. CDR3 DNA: TGTGCCAGCAGCTTTCAGGGAACTGAAGCTTTCTTT. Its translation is CASSFQGTEAFF.

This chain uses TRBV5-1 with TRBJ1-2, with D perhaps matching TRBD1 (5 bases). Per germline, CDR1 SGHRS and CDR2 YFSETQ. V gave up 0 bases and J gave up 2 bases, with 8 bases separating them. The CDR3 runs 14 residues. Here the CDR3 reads CASSLGPGNYGYTF. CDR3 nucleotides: TGCGCCAGCAGCTTGGGCCCAGGGAACTATGGCTACACCTTC.

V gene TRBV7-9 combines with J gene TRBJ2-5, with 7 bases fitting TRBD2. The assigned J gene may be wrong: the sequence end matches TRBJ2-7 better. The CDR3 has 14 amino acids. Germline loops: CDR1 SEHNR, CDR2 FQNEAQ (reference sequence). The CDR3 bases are TGTGCCAGCAGCACGGCGGGAGTCCCCTACGAGCAGTACTTC. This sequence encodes CASSTAGVPYEQYF.

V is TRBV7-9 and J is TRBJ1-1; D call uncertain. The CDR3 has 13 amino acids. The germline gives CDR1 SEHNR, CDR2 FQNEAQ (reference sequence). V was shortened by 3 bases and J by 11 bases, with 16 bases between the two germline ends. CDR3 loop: CASSLAGSSAAFF. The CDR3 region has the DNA TGTGCCAGCAGCTTGGCGGGCTCCAGTGCGGCTTTCTTT.

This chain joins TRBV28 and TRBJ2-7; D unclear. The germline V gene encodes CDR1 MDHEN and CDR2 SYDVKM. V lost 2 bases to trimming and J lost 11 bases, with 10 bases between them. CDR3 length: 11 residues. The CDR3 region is CASSLQLEEYF. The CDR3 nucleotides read TGTGCCAGCAGTTTACAGCTTGAGGAGTACTTC.

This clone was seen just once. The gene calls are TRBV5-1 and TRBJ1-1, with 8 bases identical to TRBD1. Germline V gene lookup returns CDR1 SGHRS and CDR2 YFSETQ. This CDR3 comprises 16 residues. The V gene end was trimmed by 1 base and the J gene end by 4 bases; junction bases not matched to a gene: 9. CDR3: CASSLRGGQGGTEAFF. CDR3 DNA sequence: TGCGCCAGCAGCTTGAGGGGAGGACAGGGAGGCACTGAAGCTTTCTTT.

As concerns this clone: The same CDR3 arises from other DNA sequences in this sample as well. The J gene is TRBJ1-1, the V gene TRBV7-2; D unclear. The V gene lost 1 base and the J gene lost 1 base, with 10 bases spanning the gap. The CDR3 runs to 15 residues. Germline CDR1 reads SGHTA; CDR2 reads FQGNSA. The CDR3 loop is CASSLVRGRNTEAFF. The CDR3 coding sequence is TGTGCCAGCAGCTTAGTTCGGGGTAGGAACACTGAAGCTTTCTTT. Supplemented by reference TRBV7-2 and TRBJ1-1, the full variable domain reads GAGVSQSPSNKVTEKGKDVELRCDPISGHTALYWYRQSLGQGLEFLIYFQGNSAPDKSGLPSDRFSAERTGGSVSTLTIQRTQQEDSAVYLCASSLVRGRNTEAFFGQGTRLTVV.